Here is one T cell receptor (beta chain) with its context. Its antigen remains unidentified. Investigators isolated RNA and reverse transcribed it into cDNA to act as the sequencing template. The method was immunoSEQ multiplex PCR; TCRdb's version includes in-frame clones alone and lacks a portion of them. The data contain over 200,000 clones, roughly 64% of them singletons. This record comes from a study of CD8+ T cells in alopecia areata. Between the trimmed V and J ends, which lost 4 bases and 4 bases, there was a span of 13 bases. CDR1 and CDR2 (germline): SGHRS, YFSETQ. There are 14 residues in the CDR3. General study points: In scalp samples, resident alphabeta T cells of normal skin are also sequenced. Many expanded lesional clones persisted during tofacitinib (in both scalp and blood).

Indicated treatment: oral pan-JAK inhibitor, 5-10 mg twice daily. Sequencing used CD4+ T cells sorted from blood, obtained at week 4, from a patient treated with tofacitinib. The genes are TRBV5-1 and TRBJ2-3, with D perhaps TRBD2 (5 bases). This clonotype originated in a human donor with alopecia areata. Here the CDR3 reads CASSLRPGSDTQYF. DNA of the CDR3: TGCGCCAGCAGCCTCCGACCGGGATCAGATACGCAGTATTTT.